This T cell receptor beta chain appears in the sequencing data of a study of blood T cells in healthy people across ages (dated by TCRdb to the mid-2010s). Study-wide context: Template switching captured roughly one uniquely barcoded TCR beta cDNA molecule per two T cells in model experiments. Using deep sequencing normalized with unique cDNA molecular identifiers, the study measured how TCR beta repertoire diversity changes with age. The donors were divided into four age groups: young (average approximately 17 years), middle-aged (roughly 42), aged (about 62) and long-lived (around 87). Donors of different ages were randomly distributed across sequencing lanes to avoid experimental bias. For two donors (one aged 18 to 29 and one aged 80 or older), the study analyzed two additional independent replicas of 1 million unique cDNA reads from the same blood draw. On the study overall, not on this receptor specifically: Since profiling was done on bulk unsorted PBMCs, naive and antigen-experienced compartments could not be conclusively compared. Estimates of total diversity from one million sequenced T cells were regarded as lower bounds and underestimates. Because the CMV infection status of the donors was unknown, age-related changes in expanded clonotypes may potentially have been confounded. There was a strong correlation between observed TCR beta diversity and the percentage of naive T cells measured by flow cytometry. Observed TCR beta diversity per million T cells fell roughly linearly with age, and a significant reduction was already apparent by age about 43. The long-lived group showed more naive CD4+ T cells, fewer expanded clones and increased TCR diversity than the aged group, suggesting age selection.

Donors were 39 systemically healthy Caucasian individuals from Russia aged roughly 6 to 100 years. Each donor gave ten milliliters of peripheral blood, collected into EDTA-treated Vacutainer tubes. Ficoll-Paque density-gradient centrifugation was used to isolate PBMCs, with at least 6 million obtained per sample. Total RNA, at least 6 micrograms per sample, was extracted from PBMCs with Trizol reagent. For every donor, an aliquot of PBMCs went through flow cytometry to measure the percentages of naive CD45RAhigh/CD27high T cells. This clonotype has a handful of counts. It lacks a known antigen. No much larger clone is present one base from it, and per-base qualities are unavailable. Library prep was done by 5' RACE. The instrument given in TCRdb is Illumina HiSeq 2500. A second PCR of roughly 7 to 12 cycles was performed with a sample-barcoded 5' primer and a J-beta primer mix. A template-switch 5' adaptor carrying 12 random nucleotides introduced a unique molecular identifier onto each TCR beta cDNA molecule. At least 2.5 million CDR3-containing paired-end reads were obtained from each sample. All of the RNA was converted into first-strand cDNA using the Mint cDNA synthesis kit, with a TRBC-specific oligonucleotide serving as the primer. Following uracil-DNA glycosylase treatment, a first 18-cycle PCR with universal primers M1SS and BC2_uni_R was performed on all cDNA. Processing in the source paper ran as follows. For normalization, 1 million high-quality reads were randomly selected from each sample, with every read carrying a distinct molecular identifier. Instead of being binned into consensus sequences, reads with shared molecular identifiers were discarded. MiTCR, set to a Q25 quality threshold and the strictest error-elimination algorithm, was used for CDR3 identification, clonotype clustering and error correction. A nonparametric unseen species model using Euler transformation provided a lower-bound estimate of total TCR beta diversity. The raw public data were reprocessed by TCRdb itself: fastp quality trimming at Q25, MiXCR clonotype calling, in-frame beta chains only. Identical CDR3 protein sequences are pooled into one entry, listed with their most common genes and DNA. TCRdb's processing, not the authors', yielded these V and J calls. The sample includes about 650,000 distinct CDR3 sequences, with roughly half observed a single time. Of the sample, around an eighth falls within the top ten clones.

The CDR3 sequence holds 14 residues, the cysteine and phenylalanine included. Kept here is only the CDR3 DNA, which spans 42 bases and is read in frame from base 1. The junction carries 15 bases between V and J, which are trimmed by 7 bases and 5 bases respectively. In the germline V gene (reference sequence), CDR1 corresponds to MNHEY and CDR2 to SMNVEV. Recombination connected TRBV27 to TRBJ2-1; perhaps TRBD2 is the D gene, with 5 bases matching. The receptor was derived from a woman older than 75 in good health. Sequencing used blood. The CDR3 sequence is CASTYGMDNNEQFF. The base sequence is TGTGCCAGCACCTACGGGATGGATAACAATGAGCAGTTCTTC.